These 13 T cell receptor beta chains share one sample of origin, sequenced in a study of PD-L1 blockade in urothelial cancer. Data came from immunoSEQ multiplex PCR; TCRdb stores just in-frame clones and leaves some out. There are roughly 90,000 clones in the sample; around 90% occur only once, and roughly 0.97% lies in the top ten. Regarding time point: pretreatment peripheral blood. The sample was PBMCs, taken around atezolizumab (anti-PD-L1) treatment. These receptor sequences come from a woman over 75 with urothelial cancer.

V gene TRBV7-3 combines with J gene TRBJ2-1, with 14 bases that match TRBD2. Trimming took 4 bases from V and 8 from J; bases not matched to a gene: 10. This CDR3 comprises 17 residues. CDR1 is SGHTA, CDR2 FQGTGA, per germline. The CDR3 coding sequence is TGTGCCAGCAGCTCCCGCCGACTAGCGGGAGGGGTGGATGAGCAGTTCTTC. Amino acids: CASSSRRLAGGVDEQFF.

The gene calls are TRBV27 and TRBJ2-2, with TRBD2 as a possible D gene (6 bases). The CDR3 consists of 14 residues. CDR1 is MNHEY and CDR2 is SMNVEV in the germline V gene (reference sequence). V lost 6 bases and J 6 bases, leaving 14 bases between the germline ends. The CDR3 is CASSRKEGAGELFF. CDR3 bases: TGTGCCAGCAGCCGAAAGGAGGGCGCCGGGGAGCTGTTTTTT.

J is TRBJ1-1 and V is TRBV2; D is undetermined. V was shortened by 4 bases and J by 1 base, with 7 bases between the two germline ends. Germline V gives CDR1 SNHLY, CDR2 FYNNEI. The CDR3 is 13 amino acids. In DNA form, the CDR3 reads TGTGCCAGCAGTGGCGAGCAGAACACTGAAGCTTTCTTT. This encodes CASSGEQNTEAFF.

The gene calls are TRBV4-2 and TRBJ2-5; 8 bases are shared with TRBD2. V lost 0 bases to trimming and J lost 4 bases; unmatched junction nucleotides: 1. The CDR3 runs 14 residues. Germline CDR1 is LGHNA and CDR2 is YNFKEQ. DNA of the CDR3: TGTGCCAGCAGCCAAGATAGCGGGATAGAGACCCAGTACTTC. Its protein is CASSQDSGIETQYF.

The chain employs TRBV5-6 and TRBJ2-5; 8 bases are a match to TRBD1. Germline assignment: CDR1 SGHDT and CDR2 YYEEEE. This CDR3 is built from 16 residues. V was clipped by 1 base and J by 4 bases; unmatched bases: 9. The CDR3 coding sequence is TGTGCCAGCAGCTTGAATCAGGGGGCTGGGATAGAGACCCAGTACTTC. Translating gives CASSLNQGAGIETQYF.

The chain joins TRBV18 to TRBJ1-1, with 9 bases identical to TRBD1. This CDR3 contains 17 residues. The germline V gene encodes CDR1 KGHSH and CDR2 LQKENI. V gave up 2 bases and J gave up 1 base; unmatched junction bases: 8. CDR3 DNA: TGTGCCAGCTCACCAGGACAGGGGAGGTACAGGAACACTGAAGCTTTCTTT. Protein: CASSPGQGRYRNTEAFF.

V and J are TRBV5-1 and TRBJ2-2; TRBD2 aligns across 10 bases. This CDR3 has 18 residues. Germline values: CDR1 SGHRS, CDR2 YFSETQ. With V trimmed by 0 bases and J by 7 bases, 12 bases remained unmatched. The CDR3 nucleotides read TGCGCCAGCAGCTTGGTACTAGCGGGACCAGGGGTAGGCGGGGAGCTGTTTTTT. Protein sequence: CASSLVLAGPGVGGELFF.

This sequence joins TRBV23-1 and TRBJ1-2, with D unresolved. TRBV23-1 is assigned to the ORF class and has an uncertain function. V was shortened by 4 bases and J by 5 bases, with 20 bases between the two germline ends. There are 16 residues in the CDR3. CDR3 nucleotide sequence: TGCGCCAGCAGTCGCCGGGGTCCGGGGTCTTTTTATGGCTACACCTTC. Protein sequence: CASSRRGPGSFYGYTF.

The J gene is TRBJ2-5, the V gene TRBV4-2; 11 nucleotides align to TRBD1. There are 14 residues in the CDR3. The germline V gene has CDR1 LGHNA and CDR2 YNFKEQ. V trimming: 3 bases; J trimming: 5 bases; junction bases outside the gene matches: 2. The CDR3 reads CASSQDRGLETQYF. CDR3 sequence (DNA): TGTGCCAGCAGCCAGGACAGGGGGCTGGAGACCCAGTACTTC.

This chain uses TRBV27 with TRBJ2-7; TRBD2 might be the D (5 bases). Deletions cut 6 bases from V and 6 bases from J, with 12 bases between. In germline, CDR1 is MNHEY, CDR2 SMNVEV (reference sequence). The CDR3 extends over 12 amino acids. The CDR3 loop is CASSFLEGEQYF. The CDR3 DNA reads TGTGCCAGCAGCTTCTTAGAGGGCGAGCAGTACTTC.

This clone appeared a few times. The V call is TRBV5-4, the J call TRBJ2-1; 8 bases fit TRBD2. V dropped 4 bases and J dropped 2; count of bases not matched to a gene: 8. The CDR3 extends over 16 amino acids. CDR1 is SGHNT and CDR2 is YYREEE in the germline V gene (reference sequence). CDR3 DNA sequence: TGTGCCAGCAGCCAGGGCGGAGCGGGAGCCTACAATGAGCAGTTCTTC. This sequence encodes CASSQGGAGAYNEQFF. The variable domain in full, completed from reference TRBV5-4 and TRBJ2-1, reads ETGVTQSPTHLIKTRGQQVTLRCSSQSGHNTVSWYQQALGQGPQFIFQYYREEENGRGNFPPRFSGLQFPNYSSELNVNALELDDSALYLCASSQGGAGAYNEQFFGPGTRLTVL.

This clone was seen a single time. The CDR3 nucleotides are TGTGCCAGCAGCCAAGATGGGGCAGGGGGCGCTCGGGCTTTCTTT. Protein: CASSQDGAGGARAFF. V usage is TRBV4-2 and J usage is TRBJ1-1; 8 bases are shared with TRBD1. The CDR3 loop spans 15 amino acids. The germline V gene encodes CDR1 LGHNA and CDR2 YNFKEQ. Trimming cost V 0 bases and J 11 bases; bases outside gene matches: 11.

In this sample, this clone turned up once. The CDR3 DNA reads as TGTGCCAGCAGCTTAGGATGGAGCACCATATATTTT. It encodes CASSLGWSTIYF. J is TRBJ1-3 and V is TRBV7-2, with no clear D. V shed 1 base and J shed 9 bases, with 7 bases lying between them. Germline V gives CDR1 SGHTA, CDR2 FQGNSA. The CDR3 covers 12 residues. Full variable domain (remainder filled in from reference TRBV7-2 and TRBJ1-3): GAGVSQSPSNKVTEKGKDVELRCDPISGHTALYWYRQSLGQGLEFLIYFQGNSAPDKSGLPSDRFSAERTGGSVSTLTIQRTQQEDSAVYLCASSLGWSTIYFGEGSWLTVV.